This T cell receptor beta chain derives from a study of shared clonotypes between healthy human individuals. With respect to this clone: The target antigen is unknown.

Here immunoSEQ multiplex PCR was the method, and the copy in TCRdb shows in-frame clones only, minus some. The sample includes more than 900,000 clones, around three quarters of them seen just once. Study-wide points: An anticipated effect of sequencing depth on clonotype sharing among donors was recognized.

Between the trimmed V and J ends, which lost 5 bases and 4 bases, there was a span of 9 bases. The V gene's germline CDR1 is SGHTA and CDR2 FQGNSA. The CDR3 spans 13 residues. Specimen: memory CD4+ T cells from PBMCs. Stated subset: CD45RA-negative fraction. This TCR derives from a man aged 18 to 35 in good health. Some clones in this sample may be carry-over from other donors' samples. This sequence joins TRBV7-2 and TRBJ1-3; D uncertain. The CDR3 coding sequence is TGTGCCAGCAGCGCGAACTCGGGAAACACCATATATTTT. Translated, it gives CASSANSGNTIYF.